The T cell receptor (beta chain) under discussion was sequenced for a study of spatial heterogeneity in lung cancer. The time point was: sample taken at primary tumor resection. Tumor, nontumor lung or frozen PBMC supplied whole RNA that was sequenced unsorted. TCRdb re-called the 5' RACE reads with MiXCR, one entry per CDR3 protein. Of around 9,800 distinct CDR3 sequences in the sample, roughly 25% were seen once. This sequence originates from a female donor with early-stage non-small cell lung cancer. Sample: PBMCs, taken at surgery.

CDR3 in DNA: TGTGCCACCAGCAGAGACCCGGGACTAGCGGGAGGCCAGGTGGCCAAAAACATTCAGTACTTC. Amino acid sequence: CATSRDPGLAGGQVAKNIQYF. This sequence joins TRBV15 and TRBJ2-4, with TRBD2 identical over 15 bases. This CDR3 has 21 residues. Germline trimming cut 0 bases from V and 1 base from J; bases unmatched to any gene: 10. CDR1 LNHNV and CDR2 YYDKDF come from the germline V gene (reference sequence).